The T cell receptor (beta chain) under discussion was sequenced for a study of CD8 T cells in ankylosing spondylitis. Germline CDR1 ENHRY, CDR2 SYGVKD. This CDR3 contains 13 residues. V lost 4 bases and J lost 8; bases outside the gene matches: 5. The table lists this clonotype with many counts. Via MiXCR, TCRdb re-called the 5' RACE reads, giving one row per CDR3 protein. This table holds under 300,000 distinct CDR3 sequences, 9.5% to 12% found once. The chain is built from TRBV10-3 and TRBJ2-1, with 7 bases aligning to TRBD1. The source of this sequence is a male donor with ankylosing spondylitis or in good health (not recorded which). What was sequenced was blood, either unsorted or a sorted T cell fraction (not recorded which). The CDR3 DNA is TGTGCCATCAGTGTACAGGGGTCGGATGAGCAGTTCTTC. It encodes CAISVQGSDEQFF.